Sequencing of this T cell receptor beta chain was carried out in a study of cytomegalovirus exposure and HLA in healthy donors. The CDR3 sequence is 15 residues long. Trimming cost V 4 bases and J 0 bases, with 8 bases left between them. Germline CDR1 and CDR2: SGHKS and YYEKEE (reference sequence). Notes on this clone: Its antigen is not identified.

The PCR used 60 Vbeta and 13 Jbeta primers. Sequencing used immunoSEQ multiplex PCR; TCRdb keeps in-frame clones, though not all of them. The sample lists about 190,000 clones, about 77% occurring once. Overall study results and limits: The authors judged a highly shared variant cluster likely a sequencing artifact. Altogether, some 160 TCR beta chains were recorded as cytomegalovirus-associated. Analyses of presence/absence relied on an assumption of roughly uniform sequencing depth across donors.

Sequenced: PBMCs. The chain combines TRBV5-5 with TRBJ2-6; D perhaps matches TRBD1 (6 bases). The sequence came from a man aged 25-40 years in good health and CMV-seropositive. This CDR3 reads CASSQDSSGANVLTF. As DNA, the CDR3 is TGTGCCAGCAGCCAGGACAGCTCTGGGGCCAACGTCCTGACTTTC. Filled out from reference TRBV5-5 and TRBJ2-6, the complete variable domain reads DAGVTQSPTHLIKTRGQQVTLRCSPISGHKSVSWYQQVLGQGPQFIFQYYEKEERGRGNFPDRFSARQFPNYSSELNVNALLLGDSALYLCASSQDSSGANVLTFGAGSRLTVL.